The 25 T cell receptor beta chains presented below share a single source sample, sequenced in a study of PD-1 blockade in classical Hodgkin lymphoma. Using immunoSEQ multiplex PCR, the repertoire was profiled, and TCRdb retains in-frame clones only, with some absent. The repertoire holds more than 1,500 clones, with roughly 69% as singletons. Relapse was seen in all patients after autologous stem cell transplantation, and brentuximab vedotin exposure was variable. Thawed PBMCs were the source of CD8+ T cells, obtained through magnetic negative selection. The sequences come from CD8+ T cells from blood, collected at baseline. The receptors come from a human donor with classical Hodgkin lymphoma.

The chain is built from TRBV27 and TRBJ2-1; D is perhaps TRBD1 (6 bases). The CDR3 loop spans 15 amino acids. The germline V and J ends were trimmed by 5 bases and 6 bases, with 17 bases remaining between them. Germline values: CDR1 MNHEY, CDR2 SMNVEV (reference sequence). As DNA, the CDR3 is TGTGCCAGCAGTGATGGGTCAGGGGTGGGCAATGAGCAGTTCTTC. Translation gives CASSDGSGVGNEQFF.

The table lists this clone with a count of one. The rearrangement joins TRBV7-9 to TRBJ1-6; D is perhaps TRBD1 (5 bases). The ends were cut back, 3 bases at V and 9 bases at J, with 12 bases in the middle. This CDR3 region has 14 residues. Germline V CDR1 and CDR2: SEHNR, FQNEAQ (reference sequence). The CDR3 sequence: CASSLEGLISPLHF. Here the CDR3 DNA reads TGTGCCAGCAGCTTGGAGGGGCTTATTTCACCCCTCCACTTT.

The chain couples TRBV21-1 to TRBJ1-3; the table's D call of TRBD1 was not tested on the DNA. TRBV21-1 is marked as a pseudogene. This CDR3 contains 16 residues. CDR3 coding DNA: TGTGCCAGCAGCAAAGAGTCACAGGGGGCTGGAAACACCATATATTTT. The encoded protein is CASSKESQGAGNTIYF.

This chain joins TRBV5-5 and TRBJ1-6; no definite D call. Germline assignment: CDR1 SGHKS and CDR2 YYEKEE (reference sequence). The CDR3 totals 16 residues. Trimming cost V 4 bases and J 13 bases, with 24 bases left between them. CDR3 sequence: CASSGRAGPYEGPLHF. The CDR3 DNA sequence: TGTGCCAGCAGCGGGAGGGCAGGCCCCTATGAAGGGCCCCTCCACTTT.

This clone has more than one count but fewer than ten. The V and J genes are TRBV2 and TRBJ2-7; D ambiguous. Germline CDR1 SNHLY, CDR2 FYNNEI. V was shortened by 2 bases and J by 4 bases, with 6 bases between the two germline ends. The CDR3 has 12 amino acids. The chain's CDR3 is CASSENDYEQYF. In DNA, the CDR3 is TGTGCCAGCAGTGAAAACGATTACGAGCAGTACTTC. Variable domain in full (rest from reference TRBV2 and TRBJ2-7): EPEVTQTPSHQVTQMGQEVILRCVPISNHLYFYWYRQILGQKVEFLVSFYNNEISEKSEIFDDQFSVERPDGSNFTLKIRSTKLEDSAMYFCASSENDYEQYFGPGTRLTVT.

The J gene is TRBJ2-7, the V gene TRBV9; possible D gene TRBD1, 5 bases. Germline V gene data show CDR1 as SGDLS and CDR2 as YYNGEE. The CDR3 spans 15 residues. V lost 0 bases and J lost 5, with 15 bases in between. The CDR3 sequence is CASSVEGTQGNEQYF. The DNA for the CDR3 is TGTGCCAGCAGCGTAGAGGGAACTCAGGGAAACGAGCAGTACTTC.

The sample holds a few counts of this clone. Here the CDR3 DNA reads TGCGCCAGCAGCCCCTCACCCGGGAACACTGAAGCTTTCTTT. Translation: CASSPSPGNTEAFF. V and J are TRBV4-3 and TRBJ1-1; unclear D gene. Germline loops: CDR1 LGHNA, CDR2 YSLEER. Trimming stripped 4 bases from V and 1 base from J, with 10 bases between. The CDR3 runs to 14 residues.

The rearrangement links TRBV5-6 to TRBJ2-1; 8 bases match TRBD2. The germline V gene has CDR1 SGHDT and CDR2 YYEEEE. V dropped 0 bases and J dropped 7; count of bases not matched to a gene: 6. CDR3 length equals 15 residues. CDR3 region: CASSLGTSFGNEQFF. CDR3 coding DNA: TGTGCCAGCAGCTTGGGGACTAGCTTTGGGAATGAGCAGTTCTTC.

The chain joins TRBV25-1 to TRBJ2-2; D may match TRBD1 or TRBD2 (5 bases each). Trimming shortened V by 4 bases and J by 3 bases, and 15 bases separated the two germline ends. The CDR3 runs 16 residues. CDR1 is MGHDK and CDR2 is SYGVNS in the germline V gene. Written as DNA, the CDR3 is TGTGCCAGCAGTGGCAGGGAGAACACTTACACCGGGGAGCTGTTTTTT. This sequence encodes CASSGRENTYTGELFF.

The genes are TRBV11-3 and TRBJ1-2; TRBD1 matches 7 bases. The V gene end was trimmed by 4 bases and the J gene end by 4 bases; junction bases not matched to a gene: 18. The germline CDR1 and CDR2 sequences are SGHNT and YENEEA. The CDR3 is made up of 18 amino acids. The CDR3 DNA is TGTGCCAGCAGCTCTCATAGCGGACAGGAGAGCGTAACCTATGGCTACACCTTC. Residues: CASSSHSGQESVTYGYTF.

This clone occurred a few times. Other DNA variants within this sample encode the same CDR3. This rearrangement joins TRBV6-5 to TRBJ1-1; unclear D gene. V was trimmed by 8 bases and J by 5 bases, leaving 6 bases between them. The CDR3 is made up of 10 amino acids. CDR1 and CDR2 (germline): MNHEY, SVGAGI. This chain's CDR3 is CASGSTEAFF. The CDR3 DNA is TGTGCCAGCGGGAGTACTGAAGCTTTCTTT.

The chain couples TRBV18 to TRBJ1-2; 9 bases are a match to TRBD1. Germline V gives CDR1 KGHSH, CDR2 LQKENI. The length of the CDR3 is 14 residues. V was clipped by 0 bases and J by 7 bases; unmatched bases: 3. CDR3 in DNA: TGTGCCAGCTCACCACCGGGACAGGGATTTGGCTACACCTTC. Amino acid sequence: CASSPPGQGFGYTF.

The CDR3 protein is CASSEGGGVALGSGYTF. CDR3 nucleotide sequence: TGTGCCAGCAGTGAAGGGGGAGGGGTTGCGCTCGGAAGTGGCTACACCTTC. The chain has TRBV6-1 and TRBJ1-2, with D possibly matching TRBD1 (5 bases). The CDR3 loop spans 17 amino acids. Germline V gene lookup returns CDR1 MNHNS and CDR2 SASEGT. V lost 1 base and J 7 bases, leaving 22 bases between the germline ends.

This clone has just a few counts. CDR3 DNA sequence: TGTGCTACCAGGGGGAGCTCCTACGAGCAGTACGTC. Translated, it gives CATRGSSYEQYV. V is TRBV6-1 and J is TRBJ2-7, with 7 nucleotides matching TRBD1. The germline gives CDR1 MNHNS, CDR2 SASEGT. This CDR3 spans 12 amino acids.

This CDR3 reads CASSPGNGLIGYTF. CDR3 sequence (DNA): TGTGCCAGCTCACCGGGGAACGGGCTTATAGGCTACACCTTC. This sequence joins TRBV18 and TRBJ1-2; no clear D. Germline assignment: CDR1 KGHSH and CDR2 LQKENI. With 3 bases removed from V and 8 bases from J, the gap between germline ends came to 16 bases. CDR3 length equals 14 residues. Together with reference TRBV18 and TRBJ1-2, the CDR3 gives the full variable domain: NAGVMQNPRHLVRRRGQEARLRCSPMKGHSHVYWYRQLPEEGLKFMVYLQKENIIDESGMPKERFSAEFPKEGPSILRIQQVVRGDSAAYFCASSPGNGLIGYTFGSGTRLTVV.

This clone was counted a single time. This chain links TRBV4-1 with TRBJ2-1, with a tentative D call TRBD1 (6 bases). V lost 5 bases and J 4 bases, leaving 12 bases between the germline ends. Germline V gives CDR1 MGHRA, CDR2 YSYEKL. CDR3 length: 14 residues. As DNA, the CDR3 is TGCGCCAGCAGCTTAGGACAGACTTACAATGAGCAGTTCTTC. Its protein product is CASSLGQTYNEQFF.

This chain uses TRBV5-1 with TRBJ2-1, with D perhaps matching TRBD1 (6 bases). V lost 1 base to trimming and J lost 4 bases, with 9 bases between them. Germline V gene sequence: CDR1 SGHRS, CDR2 YFSETQ. The CDR3 extends over 14 amino acids. CDR3: CASSLLTGYNEQFF. The CDR3 bases are TGCGCCAGCAGCTTGCTAACAGGGTACAATGAGCAGTTCTTC.

This chain uses TRBV7-9 with TRBJ2-1; 9 bases fit TRBD2. The V gene's germline CDR1 is SEHNR and CDR2 FQNEAQ (reference sequence). Unmatched junction bases numbered 7, after V lost 4 bases and J lost 0 bases. The CDR3 is made up of 17 amino acids. The CDR3 DNA follows: TGTGCCAGCAGCTCTTATAGCGGGGGCCTCTCCTACAATGAGCAGTTCTTC. As protein: CASSSYSGGLSYNEQFF.

By frequency in the sample, this clone is medium-sized. This chain connects TRBV7-8 to TRBJ2-7; a weak D match, TRBD2 (5 bases). CDR3 length: 15 residues. Trimming removed 1 base at V and 1 base at J, with 11 bases between. Germline loops: CDR1 SGHVS, CDR2 FQNEAQ. The CDR3 loop is CASSLVQDSSYEQYF. Written as DNA, the CDR3 is TGTGCCAGCAGCTTAGTTCAGGACTCTTCCTACGAGCAGTACTTC.

The chain is built from TRBV19 and TRBJ2-2; the D call may be TRBD1 or TRBD2 (5 bases each). With 6 bases removed from V and 4 bases from J, the gap between germline ends came to 9 bases. Germline loops: CDR1 LNHDA, CDR2 SQIVND (reference sequence). This CDR3 is built from 13 residues. CDR3 sequence (DNA): TGTGCCAGTAGGGACGGGACCACCGGGGAGCTGTTTTTT. It specifies CASRDGTTGELFF.

The DNA of the CDR3 is TGTGCCAGCAGCCCCCTCGACACTGAAGCTTTCTTT. Translation gives CASSPLDTEAFF. V and J are TRBV7-6 and TRBJ1-1; no firm D call. Germline CDR1 is SGHVS and CDR2 is FNYEAQ. The CDR3 loop spans 12 amino acids. Trimming removed 5 bases from V and 3 bases from J, with 7 bases in between.

V gene TRBV6-1 combines with J gene TRBJ1-2; TRBD1 is a possible D gene (5 bases). There are 15 residues in the CDR3. Germline V gene data show CDR1 as MNHNS and CDR2 as SASEGT. V was shortened by 3 bases and J by 6 bases, with 17 bases between the two germline ends. The CDR3 loop is CASSEGYGTGDGYTF. CDR3 nucleotide sequence: TGTGCCAGCAGTGAGGGGTACGGGACCGGCGATGGCTACACCTTC.

This clone has a handful of counts. The rearrangement joins TRBV5-1 to TRBJ1-2, with 7 bases that match TRBD1. V trimming: 0 bases; J trimming: 4 bases; junction bases outside the gene matches: 6. From germline, CDR1 is SGHRS and CDR2 YFSETQ. The CDR3 has 15 residues. The CDR3 DNA is TGCGCCAGCAGCTTGGAAGGACAGGAGGGCTATGGCTACACCTTC. The encoded protein is CASSLEGQEGYGYTF.

The rearrangement uses TRBV10-2 and TRBJ2-3; 7 bases line up with TRBD2. The CDR3 covers 11 residues. V shed 8 bases, J shed 5 bases, and the junction held 1 base outside the gene matches. Per the germline V gene, CDR1 is WSHSY and CDR2 is SAAADI. CDR3 in amino acids: CASGGGDTQYF. DNA for the CDR3: TGCGCCAGCGGGGGGGGAGATACGCAGTATTTT.

The CDR3 here is CASFSPLGIQYF. DNA of the CDR3: TGTGCCAGCTTCAGTCCCCTCGGCATTCAGTACTTC. The chain joins TRBV2 to TRBJ2-4; D gene uncertain. Germline V gives CDR1 SNHLY, CDR2 FYNNEI. This CDR3 has 12 amino acids. V dropped 8 bases and J dropped 9 bases, with 14 bases sitting between them.